This TCR beta chain derives from a study of shared clonotypes between healthy human individuals. Across the whole study: Each donor's CD4 naive and CD4 memory cells filled three plates apiece, CD8 naive two, and CD8 memory one.

General study points: In four donors, roughly 5.2% of naive CD4 clonotypes appeared in common.

V lost 1 base and J 2 bases, leaving 13 bases between the germline ends. CDR1 is SGHTA and CDR2 is FQGTGA in the germline V gene. This CDR3 is built from 16 residues. This clone was counted once. Its cognate antigen is unknown. Terminally differentiated effector memory CD45RA+ cells were excluded from the naive CD8 cells, which were CD45RO-negative and positively selected for CCR7. The data were produced by immunoSEQ multiplex PCR, yet TCRdb's version contains in-frame clones alone and is incomplete. The sample consists of over 800,000 clones, roughly 92% of them appearing once. The TCR was taken from a man aged 25-45 years in good health. The chain is built from TRBV7-3 and TRBJ2-3; perhaps TRBD2 as D (6 bases). The sequenced material came from naive CD8+ T cells sorted from blood. The CDR3 loop is CASSLMGSGHTDTQYF. The CDR3 DNA sequence: TGTGCCAGCAGCTTAATGGGTAGCGGACACACAGATACGCAGTATTTT.